The clone carrying this T cell receptor beta chain showed up just once. The antigen remains unidentified. At baseline, cycle 4 day 1, and cycle 7 day 1, blood was sampled. The record originates from a study of OX40 agonist ivuxolimab in advanced cancers. The study, taken as a whole, reports: Antigen specificity was not determined for the expanded peripheral T cells.

V was cut by 3 bases and J by 6 bases, with 14 bases left in between. The CDR3 covers 14 residues. Germline CDR1 is SGHNT and CDR2 is YYREEE (reference sequence). Libraries were prepared by immunoSEQ multiplex PCR; TCRdb keeps only in-frame clonotypes and omits some of them. The data show approximately 94,000 clones, 75% to 90% seen once. The specimen was CD4+ or CD8+ T cells sorted from blood, collected in a trial of the OX40 agonist ivuxolimab. The chain is built from TRBV5-4 and TRBJ2-3; a weak D match, TRBD2 (5 bases). This TCR was sampled from an adult with an advanced solid tumor such as melanoma, head and neck, liver or kidney cancer. This CDR3 is CASSSDPSGDTQYF. Here the CDR3 DNA reads TGTGCCAGCAGCTCAGACCCCTCGGGGGATACGCAGTATTTT.